The present entry profiles one T cell receptor (beta chain) with its context. Treatment: randomized to nivolumab then ipilimumab (arm A) or the reverse (arm B). V trimming: 4 bases; J trimming: 7 bases; junction bases outside the gene matches: 11. Germline-derived CDR1 and CDR2 are SGDLS and YYNGEE. There are 16 residues in the CDR3. This sample was taken from a study of sequential checkpoint blockade in melanoma. Libraries were prepared by immunoSEQ multiplex PCR; TCRdb keeps only in-frame clonotypes and omits some of them. The sample records more than 25,000 clones, about 88% being singletons. The sample here was CD8+ T cells sorted from blood (inferred from file names), taken from a patient given nivolumab and ipilimumab in sequence. The chain uses TRBV9 and TRBJ2-2; 9 bases are a match to TRBD1. The clonotype comes from a human donor with melanoma. CDR3 sequence: CASSIGGQGYIGELFF. CDR3 sequence (DNA): TGTGCCAGCAGCATCGGGGGACAGGGTTATATCGGGGAGCTGTTTTTT.